This T cell receptor beta chain was obtained from a study of blood T cell repertoires in COVID-19 (dated by TCRdb to about 2020). Concerning the study at large: Samples covering the acute and convalescent phases of COVID-19 were provided by collaborators in the United States, Italy and Spain. The prospective study material was composed of cDNA or gDNA derived from T cells, B-cell-depleted T cells, or PBMCs. The dataset comprised deeply sampled blood TCRbeta repertoires from subjects exposed to, actively infected with, or recovered from COVID-19. The repertoires were released in a freely available public database meant as a resource for research on the immune response to SARS-CoV-2. The samples were drawn from two sources: the first 160 participants of the ongoing ImmuneRACE study, and 950 to 1,500 subjects contributed by 6 global collaborators. Sample metadata almost always included a de-identified subject ID, COVID-19 status, age in years and sex. HLA class I and class II types, where available, came from metadata supplied by the sample provider rather than from assay-based typing.

Concerning this clone itself: The target of this receptor is not known. Per-base quality was not reported, and no clone a single base away is much larger than it.

The study at large found these results: The quantity of clinical and demographic metadata differed by source and by participant and was supplied without curation.

The collaborating institutions used their own protocols to collect whole blood in K2EDTA tubes. Collaborator samples were shipped for TCRbeta analysis as frozen whole blood, isolated PBMCs, or DNA extracted from either sample type. The immunoSEQ Assay, a bias-controlled multiplex PCR, was used to amplify TCRbeta CDR3 regions from genomic DNA. In the source study's methods: The number of nucleated cells in each sample was estimated by amplification of reference gene primers within the assay. To quantify the absolute abundance of each unique TCRbeta CDR3 rearrangement, sequence reads were collapsed and filtered. For each sample, productive Simpson clonality was calculated by taking the square root of Simpson's diversity index across productive rearrangements. The clones in this table, taken by TCRdb from immuneACCESS, are in-frame only. Not every clone is retained; where verified, under half of the shortfall comes from an unresolved V gene, and the cause of the rest is unknown. The V and J calls and clone size are taken from that table; D and trimming were inferred from the DNA. The sample includes about 300,000 clones, with approximately 83% observed a single time. About an eighth of the sample is held by the ten biggest clonotypes.

The sequenced material came from peripheral blood. The clonotype comes from a human donor in a cohort sampled during active COVID-19.

The CDR3 sequence is CASSQPGLAGNEQFF. The DNA sequence is TGTGCCAGCAGCCAACCGGGACTAGCGGGAAATGAGCAGTTCTTC. The sequence links TRBV3-1 (or the pseudogene TRBV3-2) to TRBJ2-1; TRBD2 aligns with 13 central bases. The CDR3 measures 15 amino acids from cysteine to phenylalanine. This entry keeps only the CDR3 DNA: 45 bases, framed from base 1. CDR1 is given as LGHDT and CDR2 as YNNKEL, both from the germline V gene (reference sequence). Relative to germline, V is missing 2 bases and J is missing 7 bases, with 2 bases of the junction outside any gene match.